This entry features one T cell receptor beta chain sequence. Its antigen is not identified. TCRdb's copy holds only in-frame clones and misses some; the assay was immunoSEQ multiplex PCR. The data contain over 120,000 clones, approximately 89% of them singletons. This entry comes from a study of T cell responses to AZD1222 COVID-19 vaccine. Study outcomes and limitations: Repertoires were collected only later (after the peak T cell response had occurred). In a largely white British group with more females than males, clonal diversity was possibly underestimated. Two AZD1222 administrations were followed by greater Spike-specific TCR breadth and depth. CD4 TCRs linked to vaccination spanned spike, dominating at 160-218 and 743-854.

The CDR3 is 16 residues long. The V end was cut by 3 bases, the J end by 0 bases, with 15 bases between. Germline loops: CDR1 DFQATT, CDR2 SNEGSKA (reference sequence). Source: peripheral blood, taken 28 days after the second AZD1222 dose. The TCR sequence derives from an adult who received the AZD1222 COVID-19 vaccine. This chain connects TRBV20-1 to TRBJ1-5; D ambiguous. CDR3 sequence reads: CSASAGRPSSNQPQHF. The CDR3 bases are TGCAGTGCTAGTGCTGGACGCCCGAGTAGCAATCAGCCCCAGCATTTT.